The next 22 T cell receptor beta chains were all read from a single sample in a study of memory CD4+ T cells and cytomegalovirus serostatus. The assay was immunoSEQ multiplex PCR, and TCRdb's table has in-frame clones only and misses some. The sample gives 40,000 to 60,000 clones, 78% of which show up once; roughly 0.8% is in the top ten. The sort gate was single viable CD3+CD4+CD8-CD45RO+ cells for memory CD4+ T cells. Input material: memory CD4+ T cells from blood. These TCRs come from an adult in good health and CMV-seronegative.

The chain has TRBV10-1 and TRBJ2-7; no firm D call. The germline CDR1 and CDR2 sequences are WNHNN and SYGVQD (reference sequence). The V and J ends lost 2 bases and 2 bases respectively, with 13 bases between them. CDR3 length equals 15 residues. The CDR3 sequence is CASSEGPGPAYEQYF. The CDR3 DNA is TGCGCCAGCAGTGAGGGACCGGGCCCTGCCTACGAGCAGTACTTC.

The V gene is TRBV9, the J gene TRBJ1-1; D is unclear. Germline lookup yields CDR1 SGDLS and CDR2 YYNGEE. Trimming cost V 1 base and J 5 bases, with 12 bases left between them. The length of the CDR3 is 14 residues. CDR3 sequence: CASSVSAVGTEAFF. The CDR3 DNA sequence: TGTGCCAGCAGCGTATCGGCAGTAGGGACTGAAGCTTTCTTT.

This chain links TRBV10-3 with TRBJ1-4; no firm D call. Germline CDR1 ENHRY, CDR2 SYGVKD. Trimming took 4 bases from V and 2 from J, leaving 5 bases between them. The CDR3 extends over 13 amino acids. The CDR3 DNA reads as TGTGCCATCAGTGGAGGGACTAATGAAAAACTGTTTTTT. Translating it yields CAISGGTNEKLFF.

The J gene is TRBJ2-1, the V gene TRBV29-1, with TRBD2 as a possible D gene (5 bases). Germline CDR1 and CDR2: SQVTM and ANQGSEA. This CDR3 comprises 12 residues. The V and J ends lost 7 bases and 7 bases respectively, with 14 bases between them. CDR3 residues: CSARTSSNEQFF. The CDR3 DNA reads TGCAGCGCCCGGACTTCCAGTAATGAGCAGTTCTTC.

The rearrangement uses TRBV25-1 and TRBJ2-7; 7 bases align to TRBD1. V trimming: 4 bases; J trimming: 2 bases; junction bases outside the gene matches: 8. The germline V gene encodes CDR1 MGHDK and CDR2 SYGVNS. This CDR3 is 15 amino acids long. The CDR3 loop is CASSVQGKFAYEQYF. In nucleotides, the CDR3 is TGTGCCAGCAGTGTACAGGGGAAATTTGCCTACGAGCAGTACTTC.

The rearrangement joins TRBV7-2 to TRBJ1-2, with D possibly being TRBD1 (6 bases). V was clipped by 6 bases and J by 5 bases, with 19 bases between them. The CDR3 contains 15 residues. CDR1 and CDR2 from the germline V gene are SGHTA and FQGNSA. The CDR3 reads CASSYNRGQGYGYTF. The CDR3 DNA sequence: TGTGCCAGCAGTTACAACCGGGGGCAAGGGTATGGCTACACCTTC.

V and J are TRBV2 and TRBJ2-3; 7 bases fit TRBD2. Trimming cost V 7 bases and J 0 bases; bases outside gene matches: 7. This CDR3 region has 15 residues. Germline V gene sequence: CDR1 SNHLY, CDR2 FYNNEI. This chain's CDR3 is CASKLTSLSTDTQYF. For the CDR3, the DNA is TGTGCCAGCAAGTTGACTAGCCTCAGCACAGATACGCAGTATTTT.

The chain carries TRBV18 and TRBJ2-1; D possibly corresponds to TRBD2 (6 bases). Deletions cut 3 bases from V and 5 bases from J, with 11 bases between. Germline V gene lookup returns CDR1 KGHSH and CDR2 LQKENI. This CDR3 has 14 residues. This CDR3 is CASSPSGADNEQFF. CDR3 nucleotides: TGTGCCAGCTCACCTAGCGGAGCCGACAATGAGCAGTTCTTC.

This clone has just a few counts. The genes are TRBV2 and TRBJ2-5; 8 bases agree with TRBD1. Germline trimming cut 7 bases from V and 3 bases from J; bases unmatched to any gene: 7. There are 14 residues in the CDR3. Germline CDR1 SNHLY, CDR2 FYNNEI. CDR3 bases: TGTGCCAGCAAGTGGGACAGGAAAAAAGAGACCCAGTACTTC. This translates into CASKWDRKKETQYF.

This clone was observed a single time. The V call is TRBV2, the J call TRBJ1-2; 10 bases are shared with TRBD1. Germline values: CDR1 SNHLY, CDR2 FYNNEI. V lost 6 bases to trimming and J lost 8 bases; unmatched junction nucleotides: 12. This CDR3 has 15 residues. This CDR3 is CASRLRDRGKGGYTF. The CDR3 DNA sequence: TGTGCCAGCAGGCTCCGGGACAGGGGAAAGGGCGGCTACACCTTC.

DNA for the CDR3: TGCGCCAGCAGTGAGTCGTCAGGGGATGAAAAACTGTTTTTT. Amino acids: CASSESSGDEKLFF. The rearrangement uses TRBV10-1 and TRBJ1-4; D perhaps matches TRBD1 (6 bases). CDR3 length: 14 residues. V dropped 0 bases and J dropped 6 bases, with 8 bases sitting between them. Per germline, CDR1 WNHNN and CDR2 SYGVQD (reference sequence).

This clone was detected only a few times. The rearrangement uses TRBV28 and TRBJ1-5; D gene ambiguous. V gave up 5 bases and J gave up 2 bases, with 16 bases separating them. CDR1 and CDR2 from the germline V gene are MDHEN and SYDVKM. CDR3 size: 16 residues. The CDR3 reads CASSMTLLRGNQPQHF. The CDR3 DNA follows: TGTGCCAGCAGTATGACCCTTTTGAGGGGCAATCAGCCCCAGCATTTT.

This chain connects TRBV4-1 to TRBJ1-4; TRBD1 agrees at 8 bases. J gave up 6 bases and V 4 bases, and 1 base lay outside the gene matches. Germline V lookup: CDR1 MGHRA, CDR2 YSYEKL. The CDR3 runs to 13 residues. In nucleotides, the CDR3 is TGCGCCAGCAGCCGGACAGGGTATGAAAAACTGTTTTTT. It codes for CASSRTGYEKLFF.

The chain recombines TRBV11-2 with TRBJ2-2; 7 bases agree with TRBD1. This CDR3 is built from 15 residues. V lost 6 bases and J lost 5; bases outside the gene matches: 9. The germline V gene has CDR1 SGHAT and CDR2 FQNNGV. The DNA for the CDR3 is TGTGCCAGCAGTTCCTCAGGGGGAAGAACCGGGGAGCTGTTTTTT. Its protein product is CASSSSGGRTGELFF.

The chain is built from TRBV4-1 and TRBJ2-5; 8 nucleotides align to TRBD1. This CDR3 is built from 14 residues. V lost 0 bases, J lost 7 bases, and 4 bases stayed unmatched. The V gene's germline CDR1 is MGHRA and CDR2 YSYEKL. Here the CDR3 reads CASSQDRGLGTQYF. Here the CDR3 DNA reads TGCGCCAGCAGCCAAGACAGGGGGCTCGGGACCCAGTACTTC.

V is TRBV7-9 and J is TRBJ2-3; TRBD2 matches 12 bases. This CDR3 spans 16 amino acids. Trimming took 1 base from V and 8 from J; bases not matched to a gene: 7. The germline V gene has CDR1 SEHNR and CDR2 FQNEAQ (reference sequence). Here the CDR3 reads CASSLGTSGVGGTQYF. The CDR3 coding sequence is TGTGCCAGCAGCTTAGGGACTAGCGGGGTCGGAGGTACGCAGTATTTT. Together with reference TRBV7-9 and TRBJ2-3, the CDR3 gives the full variable domain: DTGVSQNPRHKITKRGQNVTFRCDPISEHNRLYWYRQTLGQGPEFLTYFQNEAQLEKSRLLSDRFSAERPKGSFSTLEIQRTEQGDSAMYLCASSLGTSGVGGTQYFGPGTRLTVL.

This sequence joins TRBV6-5 and TRBJ2-2, with D uncertain. The ends were cut back, 3 bases at V and 4 bases at J, with 6 bases in the middle. This CDR3 region has 13 residues. Germline V gene data show CDR1 as MNHEY and CDR2 as SVGAGI. CDR3 coding DNA: TGTGCCAGCAGTTATCCGGGCACCGGGGAGCTGTTTTTT. This sequence encodes CASSYPGTGELFF.

The chain recombines TRBV28 with TRBJ2-5, with 8 nucleotides matching TRBD2. The CDR3 covers 15 residues. V gave up 6 bases and J gave up 2 bases; unmatched junction bases: 8. Germline CDR1 is MDHEN and CDR2 is SYDVKM. The CDR3 DNA reads as TGTGCCAGCAGACCCGGGGGGGCAGGACAAGAGACCCAGTACTTC. It translates to CASRPGGAGQETQYF.

The chain uses TRBV10-3 and TRBJ2-2; TRBD2 matches at 7 bases. V was pared by 5 bases and J by 5 bases, with 8 bases of the junction left unmatched. The CDR3 has 15 residues. The V gene's germline CDR1 is ENHRY and CDR2 SYGVKD. CDR3 sequence reads: CAISNGGERTGELFF. CDR3 bases: TGTGCCATCAGTAATGGGGGGGAGAGGACCGGGGAGCTGTTTTTT.

The chain recombines TRBV9 with TRBJ2-2; 13 nucleotides match TRBD2. The CDR3 is 17 amino acids. From germline, CDR1 is SGDLS and CDR2 YYNGEE. Trimming removed 4 bases from V and 7 bases from J; junction bases left unmatched: 10. CDR3 region: CASSYGLAGARVGELFF. The DNA for the CDR3 is TGTGCCAGCAGCTATGGACTAGCGGGAGCTAGAGTCGGGGAGCTGTTTTTT.

This clone was detected a few times. The gene calls are TRBV29-1 and TRBJ1-1; D not resolved. This CDR3 contains 10 residues. CDR1 is SQVTM, CDR2 ANQGSEA, per germline. CDR3 DNA: TGCATCGCGGGGAACACTGAAGCTTTCTTT. Protein sequence: CIAGNTEAFF.

This chain uses TRBV10-2 with TRBJ2-4, with D possibly matching TRBD1 (9 bases). Germline values: CDR1 WSHSY, CDR2 SAAADI. Trimming pared 6 bases from V and 9 bases from J, leaving 18 bases between. This CDR3 has 14 amino acids. The DNA of the CDR3 is TGCGCCAGCAGCCTACAGGGGGCGGGGGGCATTCAGTACTTC. Its protein product is CASSLQGAGGIQYF.